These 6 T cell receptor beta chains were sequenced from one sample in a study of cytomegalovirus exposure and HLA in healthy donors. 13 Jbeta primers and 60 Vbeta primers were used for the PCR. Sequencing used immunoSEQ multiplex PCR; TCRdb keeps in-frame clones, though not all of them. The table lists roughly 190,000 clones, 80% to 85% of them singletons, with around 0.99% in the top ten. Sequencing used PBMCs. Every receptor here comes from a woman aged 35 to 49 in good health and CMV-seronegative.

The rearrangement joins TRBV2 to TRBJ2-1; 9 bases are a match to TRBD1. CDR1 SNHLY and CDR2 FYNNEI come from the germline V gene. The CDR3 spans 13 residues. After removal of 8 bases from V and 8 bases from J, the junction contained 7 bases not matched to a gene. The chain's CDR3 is CASARQGGYEQFF. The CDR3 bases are TGTGCCAGCGCCCGACAGGGGGGATATGAGCAGTTCTTC.

CDR3 residues: CAARGRETQYF. The CDR3 nucleotides are TGTGCCGCCAGGGGGCGGGAGACCCAGTACTTC. The rearrangement links TRBV2 to TRBJ2-5; TRBD1 matches 8 bases. The CDR3 runs to 11 residues. CDR1 is SNHLY, CDR2 FYNNEI, per germline. V lost 11 bases to trimming and J lost 5 bases; unmatched junction nucleotides: 4.

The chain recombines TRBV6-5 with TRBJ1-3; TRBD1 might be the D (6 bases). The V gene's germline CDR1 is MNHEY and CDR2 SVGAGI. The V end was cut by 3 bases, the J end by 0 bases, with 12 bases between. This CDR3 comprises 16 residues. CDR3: CASSYDRPYSGNTIYF. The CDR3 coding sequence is TGTGCCAGCAGTTATGACAGGCCTTACTCTGGAAACACCATATATTTT.

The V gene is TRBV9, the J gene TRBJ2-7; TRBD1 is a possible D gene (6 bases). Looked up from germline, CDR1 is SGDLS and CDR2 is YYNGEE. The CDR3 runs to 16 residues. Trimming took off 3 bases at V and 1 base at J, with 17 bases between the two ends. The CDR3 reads CASSDSQQGLSYEQYF. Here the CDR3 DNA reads TGTGCCAGCAGCGATAGTCAACAGGGATTGTCCTACGAGCAGTACTTC. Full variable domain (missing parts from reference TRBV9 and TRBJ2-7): DSGVTQTPKHLITATGQRVTLRCSPRSGDLSVYWYQQSLDQGLQFLIQYYNGEERAKGNILERFSAQQFPDLHSELNLSSLELGDSALYFCASSDSQQGLSYEQYFGPGTRLTVT.

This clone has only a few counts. The CDR3 coding sequence is TGTGCCAGCAGTTACTTGTCAGGGGCGCGGGAGACCCAGTACTTC. It yields the protein CASSYLSGARETQYF. The rearrangement joins TRBV6-6 to TRBJ2-5, with D maybe TRBD1 (6 bases). Germline assignment: CDR1 MNHNY and CDR2 SVGAGI (reference sequence). CDR3 length: 15 amino acids. Trimming pared 1 base from V and 5 bases from J, leaving 14 bases between.

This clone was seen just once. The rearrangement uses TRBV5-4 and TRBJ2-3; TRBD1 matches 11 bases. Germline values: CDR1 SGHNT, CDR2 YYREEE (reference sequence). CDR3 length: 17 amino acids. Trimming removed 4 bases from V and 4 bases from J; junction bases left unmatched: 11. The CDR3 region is CASSLAGPGQGADTQYF. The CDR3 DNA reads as TGTGCCAGCAGCCTAGCCGGACCGGGACAGGGGGCAGATACGCAGTATTTT.